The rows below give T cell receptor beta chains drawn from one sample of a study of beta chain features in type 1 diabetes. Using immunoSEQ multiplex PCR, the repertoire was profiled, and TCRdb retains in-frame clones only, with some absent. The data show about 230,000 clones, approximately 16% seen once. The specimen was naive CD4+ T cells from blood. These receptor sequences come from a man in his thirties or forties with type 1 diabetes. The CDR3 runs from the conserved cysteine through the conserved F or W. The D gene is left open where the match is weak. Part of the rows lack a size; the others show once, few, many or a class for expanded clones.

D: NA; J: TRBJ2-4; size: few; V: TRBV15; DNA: TGTGCCACCAGCAGAGAACAGGGTGGCTTAATGGCCATTCAGTACTTC; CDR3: CATSREQGGLMAIQYF
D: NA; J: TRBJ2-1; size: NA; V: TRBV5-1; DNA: TGCGCCAGCAGCTTGGGTGCCATAAAGAATGAGCAGTTCTTC; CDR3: CASSLGAIKNEQFF
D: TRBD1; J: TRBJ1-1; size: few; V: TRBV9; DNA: TGTGCCAGCAGCGCGGGACAGGGCCACACTGAAGCTTTCTTT; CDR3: CASSAGQGHTEAFF
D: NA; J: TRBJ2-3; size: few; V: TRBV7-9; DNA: TGTGCCAGCAGCCCGAGCGCAGATACGCAGTATTTT; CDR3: CASSPSADTQYF
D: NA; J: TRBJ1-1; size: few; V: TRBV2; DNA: TGTGCCAGCAGTGAAGGTAAGAACACTGAAGCTTTCTTT; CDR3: CASSEGKNTEAFF
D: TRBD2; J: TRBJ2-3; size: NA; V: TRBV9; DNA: TGTGCCAGCAGCGTAGGGACTAGCGGCCTCACAGATACGCAGTATTTT; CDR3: CASSVGTSGLTDTQYF
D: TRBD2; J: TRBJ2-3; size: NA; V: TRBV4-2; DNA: TGTGCCAGCAGCCAATTTGTGGCTAGCGGGAGGGCAGATACGCAGTATTTT; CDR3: CASSQFVASGRADTQYF
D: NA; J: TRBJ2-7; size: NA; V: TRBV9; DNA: TGTGCCAGCAGCGTAGATGGTAGAGCCTACGAGCAGTACTTC; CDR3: CASSVDGRAYEQYF
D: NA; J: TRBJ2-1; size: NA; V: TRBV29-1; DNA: TGCAGCGTTGCCAGAAAGCTCTCCTACAATGAGCAGTTCTTC; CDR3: CSVARKLSYNEQFF
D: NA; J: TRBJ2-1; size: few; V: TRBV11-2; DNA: TGTGCCAGCAGCTTACGCGGCGGCACCTACAATGAGCAGTTCTTC; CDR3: CASSLRGGTYNEQFF
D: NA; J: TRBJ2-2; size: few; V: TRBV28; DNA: TGTGCCAGCAGTTCCCCTGGGGGGAACACCGGGGAGCTGTTTTTT; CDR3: CASSSPGGNTGELFF
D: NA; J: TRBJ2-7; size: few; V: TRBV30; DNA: TGTGCCTGGAGTGTACGGGGGCCCTACGAGCAGTACTTC; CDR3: CAWSVRGPYEQYF
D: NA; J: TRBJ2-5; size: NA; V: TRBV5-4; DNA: TGTGCCAGCAGCCAAGGGCGCCAGAACCAAGAGACCCAGTACTTC; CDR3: CASSQGRQNQETQYF
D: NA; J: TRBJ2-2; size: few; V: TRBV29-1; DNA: TGCAGCGTGGGTAACACCGGGGAGCTGTTTTTT; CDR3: CSVGNTGELFF
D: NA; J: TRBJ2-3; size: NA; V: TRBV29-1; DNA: TGCAGCGTTGGCGGCCCCTCCAGAACAGATACGCAGTATTTT; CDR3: CSVGGPSRTDTQYF
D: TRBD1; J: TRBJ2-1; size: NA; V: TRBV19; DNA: TGTGCCAGTAGTCCCGGGACAGGGTTCAATGAGCAGTTCTTC; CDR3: CASSPGTGFNEQFF
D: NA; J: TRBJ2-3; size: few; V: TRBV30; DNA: TGTGCCTGGAGTCGCGGGGAAACAGATACGCAGTATTTT; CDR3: CAWSRGETDTQYF
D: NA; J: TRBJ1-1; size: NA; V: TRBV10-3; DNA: TGTGCCATCAGTACGGAGACTGAAGCTTTCTTT; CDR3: CAISTETEAFF
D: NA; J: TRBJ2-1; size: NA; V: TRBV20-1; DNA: TGCAGTGCTAGAGAGGTCAGTGAGCAGTTCTTC; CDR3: CSAREVSEQFF
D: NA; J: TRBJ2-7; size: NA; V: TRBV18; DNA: TGTGCCAGCTCACCCTCGGGCAGGGGGGCCTACGAGCAGTACTTC; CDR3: CASSPSGRGAYEQYF
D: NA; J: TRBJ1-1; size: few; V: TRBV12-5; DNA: TGTGCTAGTGGTTTCCAAAACACTGAAGCTTTCTTT; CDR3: CASGFQNTEAFF
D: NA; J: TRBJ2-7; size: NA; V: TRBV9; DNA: TGTGCCAGCAGCTCGTCAGGCCCGTACGAGCAGTACTTC; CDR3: CASSSSGPYEQYF
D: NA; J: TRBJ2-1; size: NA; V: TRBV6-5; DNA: TGTGCCAGCAGTGGTAGAGGTGAGCAGTTCTTC; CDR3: CASSGRGEQFF
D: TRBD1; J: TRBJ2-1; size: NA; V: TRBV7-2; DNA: TGTGCCAGCAGCTCGTTAAGACAGGGTGAGCAGTTCTTC; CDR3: CASSSLRQGEQFF
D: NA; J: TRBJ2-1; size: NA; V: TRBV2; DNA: TGTGCCAGCAGTATGCAGGGTATCAATGAGCAGTTCTTC; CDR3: CASSMQGINEQFF
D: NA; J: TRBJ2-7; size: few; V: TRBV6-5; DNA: TGTGCCAGCAGCCCTTTTTTGGGCAGGGACGAGCAGTACTTC; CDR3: CASSPFLGRDEQYF
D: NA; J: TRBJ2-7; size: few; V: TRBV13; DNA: TGTGCCAGCAGCACCAGAAGACAGGCTATCCCTTCCTACGAGCAGTACTTC; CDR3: CASSTRRQAIPSYEQYF
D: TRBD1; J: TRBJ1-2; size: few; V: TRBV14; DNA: TGTGCCAGCAGCCACTCGGGACAGACTACTTATGGCTACACCTTC; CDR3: CASSHSGQTTYGYTF
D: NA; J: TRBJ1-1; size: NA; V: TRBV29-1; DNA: TGCAGCGTTAGAGGTCTCTCGGGCACTGAAGCTTTCTTT; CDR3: CSVRGLSGTEAFF
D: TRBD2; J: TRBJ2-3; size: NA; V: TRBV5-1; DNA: TGCGCCAGCAGCTCGACTAGCGCCCGCACAGATACGCAGTATTTT; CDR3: CASSSTSARTDTQYF
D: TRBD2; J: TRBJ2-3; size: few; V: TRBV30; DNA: TGTGCCTGGAGTCCGGCTAGCGGCCCCCGAGATACGCAGTATTTT; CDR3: CAWSPASGPRDTQYF
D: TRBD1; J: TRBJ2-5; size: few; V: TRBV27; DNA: TGTGCCAGCAGTACATACGGACAGGGGTTGGAGACCCAGTACTTC; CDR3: CASSTYGQGLETQYF
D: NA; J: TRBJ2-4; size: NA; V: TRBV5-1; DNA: TGCGCCAGCAGCTCCGAGCCAGGCCTAGCCAAAAACATTCAGTACTTC; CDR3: CASSSEPGLAKNIQYF
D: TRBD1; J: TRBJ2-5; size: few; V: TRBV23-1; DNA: TGCGCCAGCAGTCAATCGCCCTTCTCGACAGGGGTCGAGACCCAGTACTTC; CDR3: CASSQSPFSTGVETQYF
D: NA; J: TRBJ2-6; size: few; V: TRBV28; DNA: TGTGCCAGCATTTCTTCTGGGGCCAACGTCCTGACTTTC; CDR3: CASISSGANVLTF
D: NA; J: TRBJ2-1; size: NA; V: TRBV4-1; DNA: TGCGCCAGCAGCCAAGTTGGGAGGAGGTCCTACAATGAGCAGTTCTTC; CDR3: CASSQVGRRSYNEQFF